This T cell receptor (beta chain) originates from a study of read filtering for tumor transcriptome and immune sequencing. Study in general: The cohort had some 17 men and some 13 women aged about 45 to 80, mean about 70 years. RNA-seq yielded only roughly 75 to 1273 TCR reads, IR-seq about 3.5 to 11 million. Study-wide results and limits: IR-seq captured clonotypes deeper and more reliably than RNA-seq.

Germline CDR1 and CDR2: MNHNS and SASEGT. V lost 5 bases, J lost 0 bases, and 15 bases lay in between. There are 16 residues in the CDR3. The library was built from 400 ng RNA with molecular barcoded adaptors for alpha/delta and beta/gamma chains. TCRdb re-called the reads with MiXCR, one entry per CDR3 protein. This table holds fewer than 30,000 distinct CDR3 sequences, roughly an eighth found once. A word on this clonotype: Its specificity is unknown.

This clonotype was sampled from a donor at least 40 years old with multiple myeloma. The chain recombines TRBV6-1 with TRBJ2-3; D unclear. Material for sequencing was a population of CD138-negative cells sorted from bone marrow. This chain's CDR3 is CASSPLSWASTDTQYF. In nucleotides, the CDR3 is TGTGCCAGCAGTCCCCTCAGCTGGGCTAGCACAGATACGCAGTATTTT.